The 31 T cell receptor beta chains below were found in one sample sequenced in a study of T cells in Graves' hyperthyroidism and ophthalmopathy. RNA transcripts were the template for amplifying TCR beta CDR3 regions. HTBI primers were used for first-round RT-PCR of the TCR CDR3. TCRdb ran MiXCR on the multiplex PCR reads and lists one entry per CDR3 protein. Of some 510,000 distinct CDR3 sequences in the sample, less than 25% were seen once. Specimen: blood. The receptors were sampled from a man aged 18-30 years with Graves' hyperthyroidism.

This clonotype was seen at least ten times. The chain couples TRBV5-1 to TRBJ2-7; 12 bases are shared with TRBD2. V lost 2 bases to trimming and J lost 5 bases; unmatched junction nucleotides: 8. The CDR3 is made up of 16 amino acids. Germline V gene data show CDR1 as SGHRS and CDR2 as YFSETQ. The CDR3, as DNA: TGCGCCAGCAGCTTACGGACTAGCGGGGAGTTCGACGAGCAGTACTTC. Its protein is CASSLRTSGEFDEQYF.

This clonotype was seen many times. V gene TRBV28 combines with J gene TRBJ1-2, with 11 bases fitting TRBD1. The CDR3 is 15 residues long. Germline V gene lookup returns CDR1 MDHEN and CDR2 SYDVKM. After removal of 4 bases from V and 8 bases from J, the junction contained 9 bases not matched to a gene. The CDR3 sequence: CASSYRGQGAYGYTF. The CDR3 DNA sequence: TGTGCCAGCAGTTACCGCGGACAGGGGGCTTACGGCTACACCTTC.

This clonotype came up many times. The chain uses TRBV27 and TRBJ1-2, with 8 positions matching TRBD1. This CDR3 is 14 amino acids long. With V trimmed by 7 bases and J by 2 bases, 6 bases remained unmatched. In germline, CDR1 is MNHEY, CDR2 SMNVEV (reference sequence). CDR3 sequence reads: CASTPRQGNYGYTF. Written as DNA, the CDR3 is TGTGCCAGCACTCCTAGACAGGGGAACTATGGCTACACCTTC.

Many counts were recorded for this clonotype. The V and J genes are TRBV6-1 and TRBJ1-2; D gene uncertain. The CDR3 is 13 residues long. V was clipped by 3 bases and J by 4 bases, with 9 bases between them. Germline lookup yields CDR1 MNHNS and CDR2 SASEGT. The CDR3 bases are TGTGCCAGCAGTGAGTCGGGTCCCTATGGCTACACCTTC. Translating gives CASSESGPYGYTF.

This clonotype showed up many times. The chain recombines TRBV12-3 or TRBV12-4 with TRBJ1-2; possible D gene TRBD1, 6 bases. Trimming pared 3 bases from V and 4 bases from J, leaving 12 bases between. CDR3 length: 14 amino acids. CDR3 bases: TGTGCCAGCAGTTTCGGGGGGCATGGCTATGGCTACACCTTC. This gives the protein CASSFGGHGYGYTF.

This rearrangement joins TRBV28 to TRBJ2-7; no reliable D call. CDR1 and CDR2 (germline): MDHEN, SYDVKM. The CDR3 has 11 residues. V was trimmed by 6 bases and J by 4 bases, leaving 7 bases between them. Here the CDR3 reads CASRLGYEQYF. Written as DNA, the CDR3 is TGTGCCAGCAGGCTAGGGTACGAGCAGTACTTC. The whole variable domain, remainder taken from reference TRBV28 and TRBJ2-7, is DVKVTQSSRYLVKRTGEKVFLECVQDMDHENMFWYRQDPGLGLRLIYFSYDVKMKEKGDIPEGYSVSREKKERFSLILESASTNQTSMYLCASRLGYEQYFGPGTRLTVT.

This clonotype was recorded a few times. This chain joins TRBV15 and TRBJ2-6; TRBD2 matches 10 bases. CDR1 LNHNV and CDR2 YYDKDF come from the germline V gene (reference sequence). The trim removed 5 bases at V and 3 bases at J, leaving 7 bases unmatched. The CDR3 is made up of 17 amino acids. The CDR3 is CATSAGLAGVGANVLTF. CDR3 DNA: TGTGCCACCAGCGCAGGGCTAGCGGGGGTTGGGGCCAACGTCCTGACTTTC.

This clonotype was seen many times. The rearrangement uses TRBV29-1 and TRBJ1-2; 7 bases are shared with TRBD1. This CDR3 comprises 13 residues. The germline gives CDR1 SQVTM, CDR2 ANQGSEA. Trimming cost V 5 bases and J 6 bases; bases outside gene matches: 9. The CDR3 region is CSVRGAGGDGYTF. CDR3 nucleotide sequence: TGCAGCGTTCGAGGGGCAGGGGGTGATGGCTACACCTTC.

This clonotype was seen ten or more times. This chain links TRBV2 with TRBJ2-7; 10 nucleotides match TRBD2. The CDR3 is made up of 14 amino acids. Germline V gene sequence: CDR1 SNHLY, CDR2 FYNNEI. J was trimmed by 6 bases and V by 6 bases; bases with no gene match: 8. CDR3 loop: CASRSTAGGSEQYF. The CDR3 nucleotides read TGTGCCAGCAGAAGTACAGCGGGGGGGAGCGAGCAGTACTTC.

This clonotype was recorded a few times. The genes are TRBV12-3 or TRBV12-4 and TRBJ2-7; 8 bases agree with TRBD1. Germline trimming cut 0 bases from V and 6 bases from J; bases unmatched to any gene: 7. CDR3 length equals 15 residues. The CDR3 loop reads CASSLAGQAVGEQYF. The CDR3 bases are TGTGCCAGCAGTTTAGCGGGACAGGCTGTAGGCGAGCAGTACTTC.

This CDR3 is CASSLGQIANYGYTF. CDR3 DNA: TGTGCCAGCAGCTTGGGACAGATAGCTAACTATGGCTACACCTTC. The genes are TRBV5-5 and TRBJ1-2; D might be TRBD1 (5 bases). This CDR3 region has 15 residues. Trimming stripped 0 bases from V and 0 bases from J, with 9 bases between. Germline V CDR1 and CDR2: SGHKS, YYEKEE (reference sequence).

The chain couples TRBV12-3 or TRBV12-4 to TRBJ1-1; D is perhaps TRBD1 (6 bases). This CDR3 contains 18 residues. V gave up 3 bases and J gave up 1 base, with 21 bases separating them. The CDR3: CASSFGWAGAPGNTEAFF. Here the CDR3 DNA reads TGTGCCAGCAGTTTTGGTTGGGCAGGGGCGCCTGGGAACACTGAAGCTTTCTTT.

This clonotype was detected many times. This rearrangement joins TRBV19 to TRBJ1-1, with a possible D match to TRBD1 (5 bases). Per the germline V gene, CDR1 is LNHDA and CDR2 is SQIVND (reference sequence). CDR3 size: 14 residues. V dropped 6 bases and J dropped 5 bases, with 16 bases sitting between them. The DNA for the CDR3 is TGTGCCAGTAGGGTAGCGGCAGGGATAACTGAAGCTTTCTTT. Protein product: CASRVAAGITEAFF. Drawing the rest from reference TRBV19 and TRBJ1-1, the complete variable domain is DGGITQSPKYLFRKEGQNVTLSCEQNLNHDAMYWYRQDPGQGLRLIYYSQIVNDFQKGDIAEGYSVSREKKESFPLTVTSAQKNPTAFYLCASRVAAGITEAFFGQGTRLTVV.

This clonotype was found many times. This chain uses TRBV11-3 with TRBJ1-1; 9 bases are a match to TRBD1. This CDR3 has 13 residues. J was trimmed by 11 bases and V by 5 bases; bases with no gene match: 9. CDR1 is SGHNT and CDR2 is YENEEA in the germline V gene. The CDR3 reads CASSQRTGVQAFF. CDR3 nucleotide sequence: TGTGCCAGCAGCCAAAGGACAGGGGTCCAGGCTTTCTTT.

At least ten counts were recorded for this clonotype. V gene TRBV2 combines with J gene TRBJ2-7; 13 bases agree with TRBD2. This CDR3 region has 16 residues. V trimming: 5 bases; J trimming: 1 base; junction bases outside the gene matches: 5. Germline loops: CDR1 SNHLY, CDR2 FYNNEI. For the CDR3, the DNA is TGTGCCAGCAGTCAGACTAGCGGGGGGCCGTCCTACGAGCAGTACTTC. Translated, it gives CASSQTSGGPSYEQYF.

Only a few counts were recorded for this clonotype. The CDR3 sequence: CASSPLGKTGPFLEQYF. The CDR3 DNA sequence: TGTGCCAGCAGCCCTCTTGGGAAAACGGGACCCTTCCTCGAGCAGTACTTC. V and J are TRBV7-9 and TRBJ2-7; D is tentatively TRBD1 or TRBD2 (5 bases each). Germline CDR1 reads SEHNR; CDR2 reads FQNEAQ (reference sequence). The CDR3 is made up of 17 amino acids. V shed 5 bases and J shed 6 bases, with 26 bases lying between them.

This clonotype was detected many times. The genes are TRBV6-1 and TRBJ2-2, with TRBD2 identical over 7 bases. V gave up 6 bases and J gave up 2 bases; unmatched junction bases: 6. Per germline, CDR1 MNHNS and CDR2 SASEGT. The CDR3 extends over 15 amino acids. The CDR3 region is CASRWGRANTGELFF. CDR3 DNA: TGTGCCAGCAGGTGGGGGAGGGCAAACACCGGGGAGCTGTTTTTT.

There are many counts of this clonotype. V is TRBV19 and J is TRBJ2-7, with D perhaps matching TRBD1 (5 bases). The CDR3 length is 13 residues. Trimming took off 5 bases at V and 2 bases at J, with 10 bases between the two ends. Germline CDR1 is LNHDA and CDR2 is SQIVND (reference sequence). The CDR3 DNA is TGTGCCAGTAGTCAGGGCCTCCCCTACGAGCAGTACTTC. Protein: CASSQGLPYEQYF.

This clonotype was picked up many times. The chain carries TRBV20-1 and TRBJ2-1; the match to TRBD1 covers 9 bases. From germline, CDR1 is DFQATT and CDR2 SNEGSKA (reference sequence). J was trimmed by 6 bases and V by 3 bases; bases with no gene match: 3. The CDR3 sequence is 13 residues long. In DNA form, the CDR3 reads TGCAGTGCTAGTGTACAGGGGGCCAATGAGCAGTTCTTC. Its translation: CSASVQGANEQFF.

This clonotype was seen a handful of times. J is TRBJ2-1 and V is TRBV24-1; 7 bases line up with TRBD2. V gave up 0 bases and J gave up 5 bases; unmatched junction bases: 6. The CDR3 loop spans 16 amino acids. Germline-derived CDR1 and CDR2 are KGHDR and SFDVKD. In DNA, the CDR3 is TGTGCCACCAGTGATTTGAAACTAGCGACAAACAATGAGCAGTTCTTC. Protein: CATSDLKLATNNEQFF.

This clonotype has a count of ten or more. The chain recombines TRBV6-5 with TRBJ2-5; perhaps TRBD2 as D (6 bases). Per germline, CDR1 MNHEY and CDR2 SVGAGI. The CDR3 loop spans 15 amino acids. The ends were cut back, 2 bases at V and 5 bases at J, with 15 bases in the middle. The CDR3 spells CASSYRGFPGETQYF. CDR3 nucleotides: TGTGCCAGCAGTTACCGGGGGTTCCCGGGGGAGACCCAGTACTTC.

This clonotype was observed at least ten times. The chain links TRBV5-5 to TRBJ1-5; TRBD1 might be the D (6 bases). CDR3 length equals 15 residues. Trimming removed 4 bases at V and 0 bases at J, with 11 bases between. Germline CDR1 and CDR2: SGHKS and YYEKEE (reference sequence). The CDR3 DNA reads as TGTGCCAGCAGCAACAGGGCGGGTAGCAATCAGCCCCAGCATTTT. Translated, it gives CASSNRAGSNQPQHF.

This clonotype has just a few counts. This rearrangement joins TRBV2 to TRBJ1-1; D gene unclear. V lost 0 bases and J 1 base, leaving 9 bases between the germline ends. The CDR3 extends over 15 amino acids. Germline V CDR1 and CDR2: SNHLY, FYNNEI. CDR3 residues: CASSEALRANTEAFF. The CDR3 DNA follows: TGTGCCAGCAGTGAAGCGCTTCGGGCGAACACTGAAGCTTTCTTT.

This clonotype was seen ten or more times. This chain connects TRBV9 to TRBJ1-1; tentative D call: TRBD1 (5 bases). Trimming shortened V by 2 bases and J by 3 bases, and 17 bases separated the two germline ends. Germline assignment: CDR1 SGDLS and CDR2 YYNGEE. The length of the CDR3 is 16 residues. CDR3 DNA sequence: TGTGCCAGCAGCGTGGTAGTGGGGCTAGGGGACACTGAAGCTTTCTTT. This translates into CASSVVVGLGDTEAFF.

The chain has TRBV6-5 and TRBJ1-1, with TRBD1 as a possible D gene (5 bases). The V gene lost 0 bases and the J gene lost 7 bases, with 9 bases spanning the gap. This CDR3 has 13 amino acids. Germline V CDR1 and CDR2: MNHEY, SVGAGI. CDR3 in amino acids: CASSYSRGDEAFF. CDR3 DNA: TGTGCCAGCAGTTACTCGAGGGGCGATGAAGCTTTCTTT.

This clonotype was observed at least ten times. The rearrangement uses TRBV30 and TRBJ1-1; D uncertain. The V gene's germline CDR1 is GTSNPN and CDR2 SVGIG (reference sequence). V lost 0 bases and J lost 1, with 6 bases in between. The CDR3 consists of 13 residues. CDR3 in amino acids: CAWSVHRNTEAFF. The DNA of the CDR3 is TGTGCCTGGAGTGTCCACAGGAACACTGAAGCTTTCTTT. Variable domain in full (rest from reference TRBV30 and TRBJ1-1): SQTIHQWPATLVQPVGSPLSLECTVEGTSNPNLYWYRQAAGRGLQLLFYSVGIGQISSEVPQNLSASRPQDRQFILSSKKLLLSDSGFYLCAWSVHRNTEAFFGQGTRLTVV.

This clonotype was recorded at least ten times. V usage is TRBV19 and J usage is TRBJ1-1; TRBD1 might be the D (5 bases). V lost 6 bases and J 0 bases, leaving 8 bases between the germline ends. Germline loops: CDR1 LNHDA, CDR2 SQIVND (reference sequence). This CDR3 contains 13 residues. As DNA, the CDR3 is TGTGCCAGTAGGCCGGGGGTGAACACTGAAGCTTTCTTT. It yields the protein CASRPGVNTEAFF.

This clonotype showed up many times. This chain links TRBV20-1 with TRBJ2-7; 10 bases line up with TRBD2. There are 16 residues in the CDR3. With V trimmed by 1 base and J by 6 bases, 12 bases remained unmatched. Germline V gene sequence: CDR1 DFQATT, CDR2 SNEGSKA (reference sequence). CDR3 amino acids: CSARANGLAVSGEQYF. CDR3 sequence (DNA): TGCAGTGCTAGAGCCAATGGACTAGCGGTATCCGGCGAGCAGTACTTC.

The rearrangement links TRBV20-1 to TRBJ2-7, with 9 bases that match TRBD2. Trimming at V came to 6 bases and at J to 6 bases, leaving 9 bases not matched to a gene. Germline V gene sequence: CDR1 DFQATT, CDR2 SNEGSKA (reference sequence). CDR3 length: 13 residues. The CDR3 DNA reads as TGCAGTGCCGTTAGCGGGAGTCTCGGCGAGCAGTACTTC. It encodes CSAVSGSLGEQYF.

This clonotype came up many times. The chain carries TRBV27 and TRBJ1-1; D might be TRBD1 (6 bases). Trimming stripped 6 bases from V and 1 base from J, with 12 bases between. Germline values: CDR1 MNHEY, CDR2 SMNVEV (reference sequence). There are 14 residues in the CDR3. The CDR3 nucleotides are TGTGCCAGCAGCAGGGGACTGAGGAACACTGAAGCTTTCTTT. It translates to CASSRGLRNTEAFF.

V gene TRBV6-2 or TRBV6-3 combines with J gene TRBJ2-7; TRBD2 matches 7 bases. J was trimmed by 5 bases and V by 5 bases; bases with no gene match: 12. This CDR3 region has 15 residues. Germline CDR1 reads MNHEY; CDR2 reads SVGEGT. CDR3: CASSTGRGVWDEQYF. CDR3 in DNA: TGTGCCAGCAGTACCGGACGGGGGGTGTGGGACGAGCAGTACTTC.